The clone carrying this T cell receptor (beta chain) was counted many times. Antigen specificity is unknown. Time point described: pre-sensitization, week 0. Stated treatment: therapeutic diphenylcyclopropenone sensitization with weekly scalp DPC. Before extraction, the whole blood was not fractionated, and total RNA was taken from it. The data derive from a study of human T cells and chemical hapten exposure. From germline, CDR1 is MNHEY and CDR2 SVGEGT. This CDR3 is 12 amino acids long. V lost 7 bases to trimming and J lost 10 bases; unmatched junction nucleotides: 7. MiXCR, run by TCRdb on the RACE reads, gives a single entry per CDR3 protein. The sample consists of under 400,000 distinct CDR3 sequences, 5.1% of them appearing once. Findings of the study overall: Significantly more large CDR3 similarity clusters were formed by expanded TCRs than by controls. Once DPC sensitization occurred, TCRs above 1 in 1000 frequency showed no change. Every donor had alopecia, and their immune response may therefore differ from healthy people's.

This sample comprised whole blood, obtained in connection with sensitization to the hapten diphenylcyclopropenone (DPC). This chain joins TRBV6-2 or TRBV6-3 and TRBJ2-1, with 7 positions matching TRBD2. The source of this sequence is a woman between 45 and 60 years old with alopecia areata. Some clones in this sample may be carry-over from other donors' samples. This CDR3 reads CASKAGPREQFF. The CDR3 region has the DNA TGTGCCAGCAAAGCGGGGCCGAGGGAGCAGTTCTTC.